Shown below are 23 T cell receptor beta chains from a single sample sequenced in a study of cytomegalovirus exposure and HLA in healthy donors. 13 Jbeta primers and 60 Vbeta primers were used for the PCR. Assay: immunoSEQ multiplex PCR; the TCRdb copy retains only in-frame clones and omits some. The data show about 150,000 clones, 70% to 80% seen once. The sample consisted of PBMCs. The receptor set was obtained from a woman aged 55-70 years in good health and CMV-seropositive.

This clone showed up just a few times. The V and J genes are TRBV7-9 and TRBJ2-5, with TRBD2 matching 7 bases. Near its end, the DNA agrees better with TRBJ2-7, so the J call may be wrong. The CDR3 loop spans 16 amino acids. Germline V CDR1 and CDR2: SEHNR, FQNEAQ (reference sequence). Here the CDR3 reads CASSPRGAGVFSEQYF. The CDR3 DNA follows: TGTGCCAGCAGCCCCCGGGGCGCGGGAGTCTTCAGCGAGCAGTACTTC.

This clone was counted between two and nine times. The chain couples TRBV5-1 to TRBJ1-1; 7 bases map to TRBD1. V lost 6 bases and J lost 1; bases outside the gene matches: 9. The CDR3 is made up of 15 amino acids. The V gene's germline CDR1 is SGHRS and CDR2 YFSETQ. The chain's CDR3 is CASIPSTGSNTEAFF. In DNA form, the CDR3 reads TGCGCCAGCATCCCCTCGACAGGGTCGAACACTGAAGCTTTCTTT.

This chain joins TRBV10-1 and TRBJ1-2; a possible D gene is TRBD1 (5 bases). V lost 10 bases to trimming and J lost 8 bases, with 20 bases between them. Germline assignment: CDR1 WNHNN and CDR2 SYGVQD (reference sequence). This CDR3 comprises 13 residues. For the CDR3, the DNA is TGCGCCACCCAGATTGGGCAGGAGGGGGGCTACACCTTC. Translating gives CATQIGQEGGYTF.

The V call is TRBV19, the J call TRBJ1-2; D unclear. Germline CDR1 and CDR2: LNHDA and SQIVND (reference sequence). The length of the CDR3 is 12 residues. V was pared by 5 bases and J by 5 bases, with 9 bases between. CDR3 DNA sequence: TGTGCCAGTAGTCCTCCGGGGTATGGCTACACCTTC. It encodes CASSPPGYGYTF.

This chain joins TRBV6-1 and TRBJ1-5; perhaps TRBD1 as D (6 bases). The V end was cut by 6 bases, the J end by 6 bases, with 18 bases between. Looked up from germline, CDR1 is MNHNS and CDR2 is SASEGT. The CDR3 is 15 amino acids. The CDR3 here is CASRPGWGGGQPQHF. The CDR3 nucleotides read TGTGCCAGCAGGCCAGGGTGGGGGGGCGGTCAGCCCCAGCATTTT.

The rearrangement uses TRBV2 and TRBJ1-3; perhaps TRBD1 as D (5 bases). The V gene lost 5 bases and the J gene lost 8 bases, with 22 bases spanning the gap. Germline V gene lookup returns CDR1 SNHLY and CDR2 FYNNEI. The CDR3 is 16 residues long. The CDR3 nucleotides read TGTGCCAGCAGTTCCACCCCCTCCCCCAGGGAAGACACCATATATTTT. Translated, it gives CASSSTPSPREDTIYF.

The chain employs TRBV28 and TRBJ2-3; 11 bases are a match to TRBD2. This CDR3 contains 16 residues. The V gene's germline CDR1 is MDHEN and CDR2 SYDVKM. The junction had 5 bases not matched to a gene; V was cut back by 5 bases and J by 1 base. CDR3 nucleotides: TGTGCCAGCAGTCCCCTAGCGGGAGGCCGCACAGATACGCAGTATTTT. Protein: CASSPLAGGRTDTQYF.

This clone showed up just once. The rearrangement uses TRBV5-4 and TRBJ1-2, with 10 bases lining up with TRBD1. Germline CDR1 and CDR2: SGHNT and YYREEE (reference sequence). With 4 bases clipped from V and 6 bases from J, the junction kept 9 bases outside the gene matches. This CDR3 region has 15 residues. The CDR3 coding sequence is TGTGCCAGCAGCCTCCGGGACAGGGGATTCCATGGCTACACCTTC. It specifies CASSLRDRGFHGYTF.

J is TRBJ2-1 and V is TRBV5-4; TRBD2 matches 10 bases. This CDR3 has 16 residues. CDR1 is SGHNT, CDR2 YYREEE, per germline (reference sequence). After removal of 6 bases from V and 5 bases from J, the junction contained 11 bases not matched to a gene. CDR3: CASTGRLAGANNEQFF. CDR3 sequence (DNA): TGTGCCAGCACCGGCAGGCTAGCGGGAGCTAACAATGAGCAGTTCTTC.

The chain combines TRBV30 with TRBJ1-1, with no clear D. Germline CDR1 and CDR2: GTSNPN and SVGIG (reference sequence). V was shortened by 0 bases and J by 5 bases, with 13 bases between the two germline ends. The CDR3 sequence is 14 residues long. The CDR3 loop is CAWSVGGTGTEAFF. The DNA for the CDR3 is TGTGCCTGGAGTGTAGGAGGTACGGGAACTGAAGCTTTCTTT.

This clone was seen a few times. The chain employs TRBV5-1 and TRBJ2-2; tentative D call: TRBD2 (5 bases). This CDR3 region has 16 residues. Germline CDR1 is SGHRS and CDR2 is YFSETQ. Trimming left V 3 bases short and J 3 bases short, with 15 bases between. DNA of the CDR3: TGCGCCAGCAGCTCCCAGCCGAGCGGCGACACCGGGGAGCTGTTTTTT. It codes for CASSSQPSGDTGELFF.

The CDR3 DNA reads as TGTGCCAGCAGGATTTGGACAGGGGACGAGCAGTACTTC. Translation gives CASRIWTGDEQYF. V and J are TRBV2 and TRBJ2-7; 9 bases align to TRBD1. The germline V gene encodes CDR1 SNHLY and CDR2 FYNNEI. V shed 6 bases, J shed 5 bases, and the junction held 5 bases outside the gene matches. The CDR3 has 13 residues.

The J gene is TRBJ1-2, the V gene TRBV5-1; 8 positions match TRBD1. The CDR3 is 16 amino acids. V shed 4 bases and J 2 bases; nucleotides not matched to a gene: 10. Germline CDR1 and CDR2: SGHRS and YFSETQ. Written as DNA, the CDR3 is TGCGCCAGCAGCGGGACAGGCTTACCAGGGAACTATGGCTACACCTTC. Translated, it gives CASSGTGLPGNYGYTF.

The sample holds one count of this clone. The chain joins TRBV19 to TRBJ1-5; D unresolved. Per germline, CDR1 LNHDA and CDR2 SQIVND (reference sequence). V dropped 5 bases and J dropped 5 bases, with 10 bases sitting between them. The CDR3 sequence is 13 residues long. For the CDR3, the DNA is TGTGCCAGTAGTTCACCTACCTATCAGCCCCAGCATTTT. The encoded protein is CASSSPTYQPQHF.

The chain recombines TRBV5-5 with TRBJ2-5; perhaps TRBD2 as D (6 bases). The CDR3 is 17 residues long. V was trimmed by 0 bases and J by 1 base, leaving 16 bases between them. The germline CDR1 and CDR2 sequences are SGHKS and YYEKEE (reference sequence). CDR3 nucleotide sequence: TGTGCCAGCAGCTTGGATAGGGGACTGCCGGCCCAAGAGACCCAGTACTTC. Its translation is CASSLDRGLPAQETQYF.

The chain recombines TRBV7-9 with TRBJ2-2, with D possibly being TRBD1 (6 bases). Germline CDR1 and CDR2: SEHNR and FQNEAQ (reference sequence). V lost 2 bases and J lost 6, with 7 bases in between. CDR3 size: 13 residues. CDR3 region: CASSLSGAGELFF. The CDR3 DNA follows: TGTGCCAGCAGCTTATCAGGGGCCGGGGAGCTGTTTTTT.

The chain carries TRBV19 and TRBJ2-6; 9 bases match TRBD1. V lost 1 base, J lost 5 bases, and 6 bases stayed unmatched. CDR1 is LNHDA, CDR2 SQIVND, per germline (reference sequence). There are 17 residues in the CDR3. The CDR3: CASSIGQGGGRANVLTF. CDR3 coding DNA: TGTGCCAGTAGTATAGGACAGGGGGGTGGTCGGGCCAACGTCCTGACTTTC.

This rearrangement joins TRBV13 to TRBJ2-2; D is uncertain. Germline CDR1 PRHDT, CDR2 FYEKMQ (reference sequence). Between the trimmed V and J ends, which lost 4 bases and 6 bases, there was a span of 21 bases. This CDR3 is built from 17 residues. The CDR3: CASSSTTDPVGAGELFF. The CDR3 DNA reads TGTGCCAGCAGCTCAACCACAGACCCGGTGGGCGCCGGGGAGCTGTTTTTT.

V usage is TRBV7-3 and J usage is TRBJ1-1; possibly TRBD1 for D (6 bases). This CDR3 spans 13 amino acids. The germline V and J ends were trimmed by 5 bases and 1 base, with 8 bases remaining between them. Germline values: CDR1 SGHTA, CDR2 FQGTGA. Here the CDR3 reads CASSADRNTEAFF. As DNA, the CDR3 is TGTGCCAGCAGCGCGGACAGGAACACTGAAGCTTTCTTT.

The genes are TRBV4-1 and TRBJ1-3; D may be TRBD1 (5 bases). CDR1 is MGHRA and CDR2 is YSYEKL in the germline V gene. Trimming left V 4 bases short and J 0 bases short, with 13 bases between. This CDR3 region has 16 residues. The CDR3 spells CASSLTDSDSGNTIYF. The CDR3 DNA follows: TGCGCCAGCAGCCTCACAGACAGTGACTCTGGAAACACCATATATTTT.

The rearrangement joins TRBV30 to TRBJ2-7, with D tentatively TRBD2 (5 bases). The germline V gene has CDR1 GTSNPN and CDR2 SVGIG (reference sequence). V lost 5 bases, J lost 1 base, and 18 bases lay in between. The CDR3 runs to 15 residues. The DNA for the CDR3 is TGTGCCTGGGCCGGCGGCCGGGGAAGTTCCTACGAGCAGTACTTC. Amino acids: CAWAGGRGSSYEQYF.

This clone was detected only a few times. The rearrangement links TRBV7-9 to TRBJ1-1; TRBD1 matches at 10 bases. The V gene end was trimmed by 5 bases and the J gene end by 1 base; junction bases not matched to a gene: 7. The CDR3 has 16 residues. Looked up from germline, CDR1 is SEHNR and CDR2 is FQNEAQ (reference sequence). The DNA of the CDR3 is TGTGCCAGCAGCAAGACAGGGGGCGCTCGGAACACTGAAGCTTTCTTT. Translating gives CASSKTGGARNTEAFF. The full variable domain, with the rest looked up from reference TRBV7-9 and TRBJ1-1, is DTGVSQNPRHKITKRGQNVTFRCDPISEHNRLYWYRQTLGQGPEFLTYFQNEAQLEKSRLLSDRFSAERPKGSFSTLEIQRTEQGDSAMYLCASSKTGGARNTEAFFGQGTRLTVV.

CDR3 in amino acids: CASSLTGTGYYGYTF. The DNA for the CDR3 is TGTGCCAGCAGCCTAACCGGGACAGGGTACTATGGCTACACCTTC. The chain is built from TRBV5-4 and TRBJ1-2; 9 bases align to TRBD1. V was clipped by 4 bases and J by 3 bases; unmatched bases: 7. The CDR3 spans 15 residues. From germline, CDR1 is SGHNT and CDR2 YYREEE (reference sequence).